This T cell receptor (beta chain) was sequenced during a study of blood T cell repertoires in COVID-19. Study-level background: The United States, Italy and Spain were the sources of the acute and convalescent COVID-19 samples. Sources were T cells, B-cell-depleted T cells, or PBMCs; the material itself was cDNA or gDNA.

This CDR3 has 14 amino acids. V shed 3 bases and J shed 2 bases, with 10 bases lying between them. Germline lookup yields CDR1 KGHSH and CDR2 LQKENI. Authors' analysis steps: Amplification of reference gene primers provided the estimated nucleated cell counts. TCRdb's copy holds only in-frame clones and misses some; the assay was immunoSEQ multiplex PCR. The D gene and trimming were derived from the DNA, and the V and J assignments and clone size from that table. The sample shows 120,000 to 150,000 clones, roughly 85% of them seen only once. Sequenced: peripheral blood. This clonotype was obtained from a human donor with acute or convalescent COVID-19. The donor label of this sample is uncertain. The chain employs TRBV18 and TRBJ1-2; TRBD1 is a possible D gene (5 bases). CDR3 bases: TGTGCCAGCTCACCGGCGGGGGGGAACTATGGCTACACCTTC. As protein: CASSPAGGNYGYTF.